This TCR beta chain is from a study of identical twins. The germline V gene has CDR1 MNHEY and CDR2 SMNVEV (reference sequence). This CDR3 has 20 residues. TCRdb re-analysed the 5' RACE reads in MiXCR, keeping a single row per CDR3 protein. The data hold 1.5 million to 2 million distinct CDR3 sequences, with under 35% observed a single time. The sequence was collected from a newborn girl in good health. Sequences were obtained from cord blood. V is TRBV27 and J is TRBJ2-1, with 14 bases aligning to TRBD2. Gene TRBJ2-7 matches the end of the DNA better, so the J call may be wrong. In DNA form, the CDR3 reads TGTGCCAGCAGTTTGGTTCCGGGACTAGCGGGAGTAGGGGCCTACAATGAGCAGTACTTC. Its translation is CASSLVPGLAGVGAYNEQYF.